What follows are 23 T cell receptor beta chains derived from one specimen sequenced in a study of blood T cell repertoires in COVID-19. TCRdb's table, derived via immunoSEQ multiplex PCR, lists solely in-frame clones and lacks some. The repertoire holds more than 150,000 clones, with 86% as singletons. Sequencing used peripheral blood. These receptors were taken from a man aged 45-65 years with active or convalescent COVID-19.

This rearrangement joins TRBV2 to TRBJ1-5, with a possible D match to TRBD1 (6 bases). This CDR3 spans 13 amino acids. The V gene's germline CDR1 is SNHLY and CDR2 FYNNEI. Between the trimmed V and J ends, which lost 6 bases and 3 bases, there was a span of 9 bases. The CDR3 sequence: CASSRTDNQPQHF. CDR3 coding DNA: TGTGCCAGCAGCCGGACAGACAATCAGCCCCAGCATTTT.

Remarks on this clone: The DNA is left out, because the CDR3 cannot be placed on it with certainty; the CDR3 is given as TCRdb lists it. This CDR3 is CASILVASGICETQYF. This rearrangement joins TRBV21-1 to TRBJ2-5; no DNA check was done on the table's D call, TRBD2. TRBV21-1 is a recognized pseudogene. The CDR3 length is 16 residues, termini included.

This clone was recorded only once. The J gene is TRBJ2-7, the V gene TRBV6-5; D may be TRBD2 (6 bases). The CDR3 length is 15 residues. V was clipped by 6 bases and J by 3 bases, with 18 bases between them. Per the germline V gene, CDR1 is MNHEY and CDR2 is SVGAGI. This CDR3 is CASRLRDLDLYEQYF. CDR3 nucleotide sequence: TGTGCCAGCAGACTAAGGGACTTAGACCTCTACGAGCAGTACTTC.

This chain uses TRBV24-1 with TRBJ2-3, with 8 bases fitting TRBD2. Germline V lookup: CDR1 KGHDR, CDR2 SFDVKD. J gave up 8 bases and V 1 base, and 19 bases lay outside the gene matches. This CDR3 has 19 residues. The CDR3 is CATSDLSGRGARSGVTQYF. In nucleotides, the CDR3 is TGTGCCACCAGTGATTTAAGTGGGCGGGGGGCCCGTTCGGGGGTTACGCAGTATTTT.

The chain combines TRBV7-9 with TRBJ1-5; TRBD1 might be the D (5 bases). Germline CDR1 SEHNR, CDR2 FQNEAQ (reference sequence). The CDR3 loop spans 15 amino acids. V lost 7 bases and J lost 0, with 13 bases in between. CDR3 coding DNA: TGTGCCAGCACCATTAACAGGAATAGCAATCAGCCCCAGCATTTT. It yields the protein CASTINRNSNQPQHF.

This clone was seen once. V gene TRBV27 combines with J gene TRBJ1-2; the match to TRBD1 covers 7 bases. Looked up from germline, CDR1 is MNHEY and CDR2 is SMNVEV (reference sequence). This CDR3 spans 18 amino acids. The V and J ends lost 3 bases and 2 bases, in that order; junction bases with no gene match: 15. CDR3 nucleotide sequence: TGTGCCAGCAGTTTCGTAAAGGCTCCGGGACAGCAGAACTATGGCTACACCTTC. Translated: CASSFVKAPGQQNYGYTF.

The chain links TRBV6-5 to TRBJ1-5; 10 bases align to TRBD1. This CDR3 region has 15 residues. V was pared by 6 bases and J by 5 bases, with 7 bases of the junction left unmatched. Germline-derived CDR1 and CDR2 are MNHEY and SVGAGI. The CDR3 DNA reads as TGTGCCAGCAGCCGAACGGGGACAGGGGATCAGCCCCAGCATTTT. It is translated as CASSRTGTGDQPQHF.

This clone appeared a few times. V gene TRBV19 combines with J gene TRBJ1-1; TRBD1 matches 7 bases. CDR1 LNHDA and CDR2 SQIVND come from the germline V gene (reference sequence). This CDR3 is 16 amino acids long. Trimming at V came to 2 bases and at J to 4 bases, leaving 10 bases not matched to a gene. CDR3 DNA sequence: TGTGCCAGTAGTATACAGGGGCGCAGGGGGGTCACTGAAGCTTTCTTT. Protein product: CASSIQGRRGVTEAFF.

The V and J genes are TRBV7-2 and TRBJ2-1, with 8 bases identical to TRBD2. CDR1 and CDR2 from the germline V gene are SGHTA and FQGNSA. V shed 2 bases and J 7 bases; nucleotides not matched to a gene: 10. The CDR3 extends over 16 amino acids. The CDR3 nucleotides are TGTGCCAGCAGCTTACTAGGAGCGGGGGCAGAAAATGAGCAGTTCTTC. Its translation: CASSLLGAGAENEQFF.

V and J are TRBV9 and TRBJ2-5, with TRBD2 as a possible D gene (6 bases). The germline V and J ends were trimmed by 0 bases and 4 bases, with 13 bases remaining between them. CDR3 length: 15 amino acids. CDR1 and CDR2 from the germline V gene are SGDLS and YYNGEE. CDR3 nucleotide sequence: TGTGCCAGCAGCGTAGAGACGGGAGATGGAGAGACCCAGTACTTC. Translating it yields CASSVETGDGETQYF.

The chain employs TRBV7-2 and TRBJ2-7; tentatively, D is TRBD1 (5 bases). V was clipped by 4 bases and J by 0 bases, with 13 bases between them. This CDR3 has 15 residues. The germline V gene encodes CDR1 SGHTA and CDR2 FQGNSA. CDR3 bases: TGTGCCAGCAGCTCAAACCAGGGAAGCTCCTACGAGCAGTACTTC. Translation gives CASSSNQGSSYEQYF.

This clone occurred once. As DNA, the CDR3 is TGTGCCAGTAGTACGACAGGGGGCTTTGGTGAGCAGTACTTC. The encoded protein is CASSTTGGFGEQYF. This chain connects TRBV19 to TRBJ2-7, with 10 nucleotides matching TRBD1. CDR3 length: 14 residues. The germline CDR1 and CDR2 sequences are LNHDA and SQIVND (reference sequence). Trimming removed 4 bases from V and 7 bases from J; junction bases left unmatched: 7. Together with reference TRBV19 and TRBJ2-7, the CDR3 gives the full variable domain: DGGITQSPKYLFRKEGQNVTLSCEQNLNHDAMYWYRQDPGQGLRLIYYSQIVNDFQKGDIAEGYSVSREKKESFPLTVTSAQKNPTAFYLCASSTTGGFGEQYFGPGTRLTVT.

The V gene is TRBV5-1, the J gene TRBJ1-5; D gene uncertain. V was clipped by 4 bases and J by 7 bases, with 12 bases between them. The CDR3 length is 13 residues. Germline values: CDR1 SGHRS, CDR2 YFSETQ. CDR3 loop: CASSQFGRQPQHF. The CDR3 DNA follows: TGCGCCAGCAGCCAATTTGGGCGCCAGCCCCAGCATTTT.

V usage is TRBV6-5 and J usage is TRBJ1-2, with 7 bases matching TRBD1. CDR1 and CDR2 from the germline V gene are MNHEY and SVGAGI. The CDR3 runs to 13 residues. Losses at the gene ends were 6 bases for V and 6 bases for J; bases not matched to a gene: 7. The CDR3 protein is CASSHQGGDGYTF. CDR3 nucleotide sequence: TGTGCCAGCAGCCACCAGGGGGGAGATGGCTACACCTTC.

For the CDR3, the DNA is TGCGCCAGCAGCCAAGATCAAGAGATACTAAATTCACCCCTCCACTTT. It translates to CASSQDQEILNSPLHF. This chain links TRBV4-3 with TRBJ1-6; D not resolved. V shed 0 bases and J shed 7 bases, with 13 bases lying between them. Germline-derived CDR1 and CDR2 are LGHNA and YSLEER. The CDR3 sequence is 16 residues long.

This chain links TRBV6-4 with TRBJ2-3, with D possibly TRBD1 on 6 matching bases. Germline V gene sequence: CDR1 MRHNA, CDR2 SNTAGT. This CDR3 comprises 13 residues. V was cut by 3 bases and J by 4 bases, with 8 bases left in between. CDR3 DNA sequence: TGTGCCAGCAGTGAGGGGGCGGCAGATACGCAGTATTTT. Its protein is CASSEGAADTQYF.

The gene calls are TRBV18 and TRBJ2-2; 8 bases map to TRBD2. The junction had 6 bases not matched to a gene; V was cut back by 6 bases and J by 3 bases. CDR1 and CDR2 (germline): KGHSH, LQKENI. CDR3 length: 15 residues. The CDR3 bases are TGTGCCAGCTCCCAGCAGCGGGAGCACACCGGGGAGCTGTTTTTT. Translating gives CASSQQREHTGELFF.

CDR3 loop: CANSVGNTIYF. The CDR3 nucleotides read TGTGCCAACTCGGTTGGAAACACCATATATTTT. This chain joins TRBV12-3 or TRBV12-4 and TRBJ1-3; D unresolved. The CDR3 has 11 residues. Trimming took off 10 bases at V and 3 bases at J, with 7 bases between the two ends.

J is TRBJ2-5 and V is TRBV5-4, with TRBD2 as a possible D gene (6 bases). The V end was cut by 4 bases, the J end by 1 base, with 20 bases between. The CDR3 runs to 17 residues. Germline CDR1 is SGHNT and CDR2 is YYREEE (reference sequence). The CDR3 region is CASSLPGARGSQETQYF. The DNA for the CDR3 is TGTGCCAGCAGCCTACCCGGGGCGCGGGGAAGCCAAGAGACCCAGTACTTC.

The gene calls are TRBV7-2 and TRBJ1-6, with D possibly TRBD1 on 5 matching bases. The CDR3 covers 14 residues. Trimming stripped 4 bases from V and 6 bases from J, with 10 bases between. Germline V gives CDR1 SGHTA, CDR2 FQGNSA. CDR3 nucleotides: TGTGCCAGCAGCTCTCTAGGGGTTAATTCACCCCTCCACTTT. Its protein is CASSSLGVNSPLHF.

CDR3 bases: TGTGCCAGCAGTTCTTACAGTATCGAGCAGTTCTTC. Amino acids: CASSSYSIEQFF. The chain recombines TRBV6-6 with TRBJ2-1; D is uncertain. Between the trimmed V and J ends, which lost 4 bases and 10 bases, there was a span of 11 bases. Germline assignment: CDR1 MNHNY and CDR2 SVGAGI (reference sequence). This CDR3 contains 12 residues.

This clone was detected once. As DNA, the CDR3 is TGTGCCAGCAGTTCACGCGGGCGGGAGCCTTACGAGCAGTACTTC. Residues: CASSSRGREPYEQYF. This chain links TRBV6-2 or TRBV6-3 with TRBJ2-7; TRBD2 matches 7 bases. The germline CDR1 and CDR2 sequences are MNHEY and SVGEGT. The V segment lost 4 bases and the J segment 4 bases; nucleotides outside the gene matches: 10. The CDR3 is made up of 15 amino acids.

The gene calls are TRBV25-1 and TRBJ2-7; TRBD1 matches at 7 bases. Trimming removed 3 bases from V and 0 bases from J; junction bases left unmatched: 8. This CDR3 region has 16 residues. Germline CDR1 reads MGHDK; CDR2 reads SYGVNS. For the CDR3, the DNA is TGTGCCAGCAGTGAGTCCGGGACAGCCCTCTCCTACGAGCAGTACTTC. Its protein is CASSESGTALSYEQYF.